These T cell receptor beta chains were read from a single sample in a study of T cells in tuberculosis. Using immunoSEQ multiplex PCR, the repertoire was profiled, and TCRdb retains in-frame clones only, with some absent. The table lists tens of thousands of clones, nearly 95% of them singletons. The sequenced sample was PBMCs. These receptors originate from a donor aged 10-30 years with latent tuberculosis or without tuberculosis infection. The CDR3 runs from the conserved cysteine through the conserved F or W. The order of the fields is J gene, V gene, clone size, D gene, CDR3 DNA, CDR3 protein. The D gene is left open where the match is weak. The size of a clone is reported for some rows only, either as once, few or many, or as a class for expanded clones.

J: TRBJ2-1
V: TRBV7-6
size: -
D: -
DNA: TGTGCCAGCAGCTTAGATGTCGAGGGTCCTATGTACAATGAGCAGTTCTTC
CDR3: CASSLDVEGPMYNEQFF

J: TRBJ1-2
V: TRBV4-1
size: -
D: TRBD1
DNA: TGCGCCAGCAGCCAAGCGACAGGGGAGCCCTATGGCTACACCTTC
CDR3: CASSQATGEPYGYTF

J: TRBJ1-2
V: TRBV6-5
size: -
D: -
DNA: TGTGCCAGCAGTTACTCTGGGGGGAAGTATGGCTACACCTTC
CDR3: CASSYSGGKYGYTF

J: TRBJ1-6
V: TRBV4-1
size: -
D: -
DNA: TGCGCCAGCAGCCAAGCAGGCCCTTATAATTCACCCCTCCACTTT
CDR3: CASSQAGPYNSPLHF

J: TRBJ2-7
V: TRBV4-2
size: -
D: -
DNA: TGTGCCAGCAGTCCCCTTTTGAAGGGAGCCTCCTACGAGCAGTACTTC
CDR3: CASSPLLKGASYEQYF

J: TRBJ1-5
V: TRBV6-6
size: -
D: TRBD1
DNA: TGTGCCAGCAGAGAAACAGGGGGCGACAATCAGCCCCAGCATTTT
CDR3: CASRETGGDNQPQHF

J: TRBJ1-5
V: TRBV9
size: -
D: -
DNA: TGTGCCAGCAGCTCATGGGGGACTGGACAGCCCCAGCATTTT
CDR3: CASSSWGTGQPQHF

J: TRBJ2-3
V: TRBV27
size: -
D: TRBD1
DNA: TGTGCCAGCAGTTTATCCGGGACAGGGACAGATACGCAGTATTTT
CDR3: CASSLSGTGTDTQYF

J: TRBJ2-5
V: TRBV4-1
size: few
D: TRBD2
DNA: TGCGCCAGCAGCCCGTCCATGACTAGCGGGAGGGTTCGGGAGACCCAGTACTTC
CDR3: CASSPSMTSGRVRETQYF

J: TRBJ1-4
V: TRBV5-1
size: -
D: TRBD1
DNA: TGCGCCAGCAGCACAGGGGGTTTGATTGAAAAACTGTTTTTT
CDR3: CASSTGGLIEKLFF

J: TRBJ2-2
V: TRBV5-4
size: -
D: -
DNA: TGTGCAGCGTCCCAAAACGGGCTAGCCGCCGGGGAGCTGTTTTTT
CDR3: CAASQNGLAAGELFF

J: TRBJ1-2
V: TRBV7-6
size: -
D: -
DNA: TGTGCCAGCAGCCCCGAGGCACGGAGCTCTTATGGCTACACCTTC
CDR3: CASSPEARSSYGYTF

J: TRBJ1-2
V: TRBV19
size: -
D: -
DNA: TGTGCCAGTAGTTATGGAGACGCTCCTAACTATGGCTACACCTTC
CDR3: CASSYGDAPNYGYTF

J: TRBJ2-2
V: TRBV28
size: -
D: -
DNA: TGTGCCAGCAGTTGGAGTCGTTGGGAGCTGTTTTTT
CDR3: CASSWSRWELFF

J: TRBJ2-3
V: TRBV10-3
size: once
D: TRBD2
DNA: TGTGCCGCGGGGGGAACCGCTAGCGGGGGATCTAGCACAGATACGCAGTATTTT
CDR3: CAAGGTASGGSSTDTQYF

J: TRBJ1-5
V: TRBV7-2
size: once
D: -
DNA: TGTGCCAGCAGCTTAGGACGGCGGCAGCCCCAGCATTTT
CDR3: CASSLGRRQPQHF

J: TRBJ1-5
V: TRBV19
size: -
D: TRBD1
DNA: TGTGCCAGTAGTGTACTTTACACCGGGACAGGGTCCTATACTAGCAATCAGCCCCAGCATTTT
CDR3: CASSVLYTGTGSYTSNQPQHF

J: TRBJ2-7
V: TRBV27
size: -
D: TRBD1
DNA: TGTGCCAGCAGTTCACGAGGGACAGGGGTATACGAGCAGTACTTC
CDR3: CASSSRGTGVYEQYF

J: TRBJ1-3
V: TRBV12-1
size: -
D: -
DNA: TGTGCTCCTTGTATCAGCTCTGGAAACACCATATATTTT
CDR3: CAPCISSGNTIYF

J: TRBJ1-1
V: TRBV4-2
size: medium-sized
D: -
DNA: TGTGCCAGCAGCCCAGTAGGAGGAACTGAAGCTTTCTTT
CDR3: CASSPVGGTEAFF

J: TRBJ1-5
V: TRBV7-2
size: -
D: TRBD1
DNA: TGTGCCAGCAGCCCCCGACAGGGTCAGCCCCAGCATTTT
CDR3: CASSPRQGQPQHF

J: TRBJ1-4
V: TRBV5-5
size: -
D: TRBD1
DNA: TGTGCCAGCAGCTTTCGGGACAGCCGAAAACTGTTTTTT
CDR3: CASSFRDSRKLFF

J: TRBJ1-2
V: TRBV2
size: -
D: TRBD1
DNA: TGTGCCAGCAGGGGCCCCGACAGGGGGGACGACTATGGCTACACCTTC
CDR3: CASRGPDRGDDYGYTF

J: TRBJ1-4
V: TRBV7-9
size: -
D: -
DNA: TGTGCCAGCAGCTTAGGAGCAGGGGAGAATGAAAAACTGTTTTTT
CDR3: CASSLGAGENEKLFF

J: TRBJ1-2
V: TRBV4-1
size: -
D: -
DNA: TGCGCCAGCAGCCCCCGGATGAGGGTTAGCTATGGCTACACCTTC
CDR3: CASSPRMRVSYGYTF

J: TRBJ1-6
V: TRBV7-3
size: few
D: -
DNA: TGTGCCAGCAGCCTACGATTGGCGGCAAGCTCCTATAATTCACCCCTCCACTTT
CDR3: CASSLRLAASSYNSPLHF

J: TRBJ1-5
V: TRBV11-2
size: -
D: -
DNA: TGTGCCAGCAGCTCCTCGAGAGTTCAGCCCCAGCATTTT
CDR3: CASSSSRVQPQHF

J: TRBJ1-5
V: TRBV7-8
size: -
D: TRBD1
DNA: TGTGCCAGCAGCGCAAGCGGACAGGCAGGGCAGCCCCAGCATTTT
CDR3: CASSASGQAGQPQHF

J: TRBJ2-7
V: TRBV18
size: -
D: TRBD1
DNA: TGTGCCAGCTCACCGGGACAGGGCTTCTACGAGCAGTACTTC
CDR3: CASSPGQGFYEQYF

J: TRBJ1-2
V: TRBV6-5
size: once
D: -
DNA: TGTGCCACGCGTGGGGGGGGCTACACCTTC
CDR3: CATRGGGYTF

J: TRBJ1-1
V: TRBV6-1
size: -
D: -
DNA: TGTGCCAGCAATGACCCGAGGGCGTTCACTGAAGCTTTCTTT
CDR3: CASNDPRAFTEAFF

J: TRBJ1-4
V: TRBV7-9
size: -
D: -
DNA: TGTGCCAGCAGCTTAGCGCTGGGGACTGAAGGAGAAAAACTGTTTTTT
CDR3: CASSLALGTEGEKLFF

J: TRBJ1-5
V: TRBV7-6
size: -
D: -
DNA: TGTGCCAGCAGCTTGGGCCGAAATCAGCCCCAGCATTTT
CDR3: CASSLGRNQPQHF

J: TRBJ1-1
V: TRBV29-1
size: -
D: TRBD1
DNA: TGCAGCGTGCGACAGGGTGTTACTGAAGCTTTCTTT
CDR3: CSVRQGVTEAFF

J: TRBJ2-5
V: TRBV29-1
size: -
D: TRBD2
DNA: TGCAGCGTTGTTGGACTAGCGGGACAAGAGACCCAGTACTTC
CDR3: CSVVGLAGQETQYF

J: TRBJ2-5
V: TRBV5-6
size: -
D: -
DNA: TGTGCCAGCAGCTGGCGGATCAGCACGTTTACCAAAGAGACCCAGTACTTC
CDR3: CASSWRISTFTKETQYF

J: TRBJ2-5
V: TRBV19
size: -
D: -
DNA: TGTGCCAGTAGTCCCTGGACAGAAGAGACCCAGTACTTC
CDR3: CASSPWTEETQYF

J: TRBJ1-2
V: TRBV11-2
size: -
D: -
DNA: TGTGCCAGCAGCCCCCGTCTCGCGGGCTACACCTTC
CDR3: CASSPRLAGYTF

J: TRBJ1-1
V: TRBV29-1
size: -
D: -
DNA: TGCAGCGTTGATCAGGGACTCAAACCCACTGAAGCTTTCTTT
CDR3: CSVDQGLKPTEAFF

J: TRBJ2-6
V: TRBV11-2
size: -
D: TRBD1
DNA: TGTGCCAGCAGTAGGTTGGGACAGTTTCTCTCTGGGGCCAACGTCCTGACTTTC
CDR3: CASSRLGQFLSGANVLTF

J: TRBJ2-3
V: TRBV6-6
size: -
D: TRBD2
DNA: TGTGCCAGCATGGGCGGGGGGACTAAATTCACAGATACGCAGTATTTT
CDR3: CASMGGGTKFTDTQYF

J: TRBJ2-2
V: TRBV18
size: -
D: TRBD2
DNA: TGTGCCAGCTCTCCCGGGACTAGCGGGGGATACACCGGGGAGCTGTTTTTT
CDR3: CASSPGTSGGYTGELFF

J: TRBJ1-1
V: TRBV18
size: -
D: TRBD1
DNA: TGTGCCAGCTCACCCGGACAGGGACGGGCTTTCTTT
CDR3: CASSPGQGRAFF

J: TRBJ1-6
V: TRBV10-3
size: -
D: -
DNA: TGTGCCATCAGTGACCATATACAGGGACCGGCACCCCTCCACTTT
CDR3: CAISDHIQGPAPLHF

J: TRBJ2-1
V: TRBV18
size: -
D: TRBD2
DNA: TGTGCCAGCTCCCCCGGGACTAGCGATGAGCAGTTCTTC
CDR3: CASSPGTSDEQFF

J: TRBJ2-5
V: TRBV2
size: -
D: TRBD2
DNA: TGTGCCAGCAGTGAAGCCCGAGCGGGAGTAGAGACCCAGTACTTC
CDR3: CASSEARAGVETQYF

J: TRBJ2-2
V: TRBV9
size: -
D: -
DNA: TGTGCCAGCAGCGTAGGTGGGGGGTTAACCGGGGAGCTGTTTTTT
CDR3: CASSVGGGLTGELFF

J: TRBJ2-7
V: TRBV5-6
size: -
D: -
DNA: TGTGCCAGCAGCTCTCCAGCGACAGGAATCTACGAGCAGTACTTC
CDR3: CASSSPATGIYEQYF

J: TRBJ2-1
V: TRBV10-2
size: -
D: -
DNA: TGCGCCAGCAGTGATTTGAGGTCCTACAATGAGCAGTTCTTC
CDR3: CASSDLRSYNEQFF

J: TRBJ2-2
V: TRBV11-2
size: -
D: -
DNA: TGTGCCAGCAGCCTAAATCCCGGGGAGCTGTTTTTT
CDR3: CASSLNPGELFF

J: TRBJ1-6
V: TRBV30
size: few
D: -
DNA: TGTGCCTGGACTATCTCGAACAGCTATAATTCACCCCTCCACTTT
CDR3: CAWTISNSYNSPLHF

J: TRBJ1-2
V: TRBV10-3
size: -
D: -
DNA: TGTGCCATCAGTGAGTTTCGGTCAGGGGCGGACTATGGCTACACCTTC
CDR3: CAISEFRSGADYGYTF

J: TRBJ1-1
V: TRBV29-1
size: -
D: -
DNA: TGCAGCACCCCAGGGAACACTGAAGCTTTCTTT
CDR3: CSTPGNTEAFF

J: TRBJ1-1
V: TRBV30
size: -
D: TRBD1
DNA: TGTGCCTGGAGTGAGGGGGACAGTGCGAACACTGAAGCTTTCTTT
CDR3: CAWSEGDSANTEAFF

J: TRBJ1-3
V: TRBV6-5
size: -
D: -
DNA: TGTGCCAGCACCCCGGGAGGTGGAAACACCATATATTTT
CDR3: CASTPGGGNTIYF

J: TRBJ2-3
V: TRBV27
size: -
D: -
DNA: TGTGCCAGCAGTTTCGGTCCAGATACGCAGTATTTT
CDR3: CASSFGPDTQYF

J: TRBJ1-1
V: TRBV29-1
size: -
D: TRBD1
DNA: TGCAGCGTTGACCCGGGACAGGGATACCTGGGCACTGAAGCTTTCTTT
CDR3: CSVDPGQGYLGTEAFF